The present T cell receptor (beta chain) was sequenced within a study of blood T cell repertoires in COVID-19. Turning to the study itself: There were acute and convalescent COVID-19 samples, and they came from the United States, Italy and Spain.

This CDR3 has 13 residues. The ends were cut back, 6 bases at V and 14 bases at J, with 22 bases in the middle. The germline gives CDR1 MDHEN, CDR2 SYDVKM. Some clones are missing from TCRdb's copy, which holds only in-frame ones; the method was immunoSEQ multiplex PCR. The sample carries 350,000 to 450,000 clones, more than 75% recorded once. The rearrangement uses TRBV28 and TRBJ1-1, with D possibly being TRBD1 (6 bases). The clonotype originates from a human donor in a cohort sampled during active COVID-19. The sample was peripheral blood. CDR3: CASSYGQQRVWFF. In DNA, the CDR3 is TGTGCCAGCAGCTATGGACAGCAAAGGGTGTGGTTCTTT.